This T cell receptor (beta chain) originates from a study of blood T cell repertoires in COVID-19. Using immunoSEQ multiplex PCR, the repertoire was profiled, and TCRdb retains in-frame clones only, with some absent. The profile shows 350,000 to 550,000 clones, approximately 90% of them singletons. There are 20 residues in the CDR3. The V gene's germline CDR1 is SGHRS and CDR2 YFSETQ. Losses at the gene ends were 4 bases for V and 1 base for J; bases not matched to a gene: 14. Material: peripheral blood. The V gene is TRBV5-1, the J gene TRBJ2-3; 14 bases match TRBD2. The clonotype was recovered from a woman younger than 45 with acute or convalescent COVID-19. As DNA, the CDR3 is TGCGCCAGCAGCAAGGAACTCCTGACTAGCGGGGGGGTCGGCACAGATACGCAGTATTTT. It is translated as CASSKELLTSGGVGTDTQYF.